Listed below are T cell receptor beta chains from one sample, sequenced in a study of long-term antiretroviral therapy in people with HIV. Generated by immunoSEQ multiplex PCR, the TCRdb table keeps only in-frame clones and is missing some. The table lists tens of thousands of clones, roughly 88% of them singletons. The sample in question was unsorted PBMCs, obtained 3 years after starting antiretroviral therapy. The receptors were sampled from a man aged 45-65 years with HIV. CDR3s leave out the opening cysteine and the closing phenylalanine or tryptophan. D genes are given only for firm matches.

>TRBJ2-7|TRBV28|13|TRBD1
ASSSTGGASYEQY
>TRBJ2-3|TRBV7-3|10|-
ASSLPESAQY
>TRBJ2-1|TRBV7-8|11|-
ASSLPPSDEQF
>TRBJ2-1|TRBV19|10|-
ASSKAPGEQF
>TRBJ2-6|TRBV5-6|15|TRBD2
ASSTGTGGPGANVLT
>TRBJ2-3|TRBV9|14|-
ASSVSSSPPQGTQY
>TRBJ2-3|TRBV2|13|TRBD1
ASSEETGGADTQY
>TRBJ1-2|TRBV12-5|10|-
ASGSPNYGYT
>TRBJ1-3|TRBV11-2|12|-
ASSFRVSGNTIY
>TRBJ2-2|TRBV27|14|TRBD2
ASTRGASGRTGELF
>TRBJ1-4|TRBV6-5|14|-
ASSYSIRPTNEKLF
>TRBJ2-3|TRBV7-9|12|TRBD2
ASSAGVGTDTQY
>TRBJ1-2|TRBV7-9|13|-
ASTQVFGNNYGYT
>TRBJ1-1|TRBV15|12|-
ATSKDGGDTEAF
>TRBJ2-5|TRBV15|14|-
ATLHLYREGEETQY
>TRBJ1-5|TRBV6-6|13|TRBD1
ASSYRDSINQPQH
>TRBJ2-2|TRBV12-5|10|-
ASGSYSGELF